Presented here are 2 T cell receptor beta chains from one specimen sequenced in a study of beta chain features in type 1 diabetes. The study reverse transcribed the entire isolated RNA, so it sequenced expressed TCRB transcripts. Some clones are missing from TCRdb's copy, which holds only in-frame ones; the method was immunoSEQ multiplex PCR. This repertoire shows over 300,000 clones, roughly 8% found once; its top ten account for 0.44%. Sequencing input: central memory CD4+ T cells from blood. These receptors originate from a woman under 30 in good health.

This clone has just a few counts. The chain couples TRBV27 to TRBJ2-5; 9 nucleotides line up with TRBD2. The J call is doubtful: the DNA matches TRBJ2-7 better. This CDR3 has 14 residues. CDR1 is MNHEY, CDR2 SMNVEV, per germline (reference sequence). The CDR3 spells CASSGSGSPYEQYF. In DNA, the CDR3 is TGTGCCAGCAGTGGTAGCGGGAGCCCCTACGAGCAGTACTTC.

The genes are TRBV5-4 and TRBJ2-5; 8 bases are a match to TRBD2. This CDR3 is built from 17 residues. With 3 bases clipped from V and 5 bases from J, the junction kept 15 bases outside the gene matches. Germline loops: CDR1 SGHNT, CDR2 YYREEE (reference sequence). The CDR3 coding sequence is TGTGCCAGCAGCTCGCAGCGGGAGACGGCAAGGGGGGAGACCCAGTACTTC. Translated, it gives CASSSQRETARGETQYF.